This is a list of T cell receptor beta chains from one sample in a study of T cells in Graves' hyperthyroidism and ophthalmopathy. TCRdb reanalysed the multiplex PCR reads using MiXCR and keeps one entry per CDR3 protein. Here the sample spans under 350,000 distinct CDR3 sequences, 15% to 20% being singletons. Sequenced: blood. These receptors all come from a woman in her fifties or sixties with Graves' ophthalmopathy. Each CDR3 is given with its conserved first and last residue. A D gene is named only where the DNA matches it firmly. Clone size is shown for a subset of rows, as once, few, many or a class of expanded clone.

d_call	clone_size	v_call	j_call	cdr3_aa	cdr3_nt
.	many	TRBV12-3/TRBV12-4	TRBJ1-6	CASSPRGYSSPLHF	TGTGCCAGCAGTCCCAGGGGATATAGTTCACCCCTCCACTTT
TRBD2	.	TRBV2	TRBJ2-3	CASSETSGRGADTQYF	TGTGCCAGCAGTGAGACTAGCGGGAGGGGGGCAGATACGCAGTATTTT
TRBD2	many	TRBV2	TRBJ2-7	CASSEVELAYEQYF	TGTGCCAGCAGTGAAGTTGAACTAGCGTACGAGCAGTACTTC
TRBD2	many	TRBV6-1	TRBJ2-1	CASSYFPLAGARHNEQFF	TGTGCCAGCAGTTACTTTCCCTTAGCGGGGGCGCGCCACAATGAGCAGTTCTTC
TRBD1	many	TRBV5-1	TRBJ1-1	CASSGQGANTEAFF	TGCGCCAGCAGCGGACAGGGGGCGAACACTGAAGCTTTCTTT
.	many	TRBV7-8	TRBJ1-2	CASSLSWSYGYTF	TGTGCCAGCAGCTTAAGTTGGAGCTATGGCTACACCTTC
TRBD1	.	TRBV27	TRBJ2-7	CASRELGAGTGREQYF	TGTGCCAGCAGGGAATTAGGGGCCGGGACAGGGCGCGAGCAGTACTTC
TRBD1	few	TRBV24-1	TRBJ1-4	CATSAPGQGPNEKLFF	TGTGCCACCAGTGCTCCCGGACAGGGCCCTAATGAAAAACTGTTTTTT
.	many	TRBV6-1	TRBJ1-1	CASSTTPGMNTEAFF	TGTGCCAGCAGCACTACTCCGGGGATGAACACTGAAGCTTTCTTT
.	many	TRBV27	TRBJ2-7	CASRPGRFYEQYF	TGTGCCAGCCGACCGGGACGGTTCTACGAGCAGTACTTC
TRBD1	many	TRBV6-1	TRBJ1-1	CASSERTGGTEAFF	TGTGCCAGCAGTGAAAGGACAGGGGGCACTGAAGCTTTCTTT
TRBD1	many	TRBV6-2/TRBV6-3	TRBJ1-2	CASSYMGQGYGYTF	TGTGCCAGCAGTTACATGGGACAGGGTTATGGCTACACCTTC
TRBD1	many	TRBV18	TRBJ2-7	CASSLDRDVSYEQYF	TGTGCCAGCTCACTCGACAGGGATGTGTCCTACGAGCAGTACTTC
.	.	TRBV2	TRBJ1-1	CASNSWQDEAFF	TGTGCCAGCAATTCTTGGCAGGATGAAGCTTTCTTT
.	.	TRBV19	TRBJ1-5	CATGGGWGPYSNQPQHF	TGTGCCACCGGGGGGGGTTGGGGCCCGTATAGCAATCAGCCCCAGCATTTT
.	many	TRBV20-1	TRBJ2-3	CSASDRGVGSTDTQYF	TGCAGTGCTTCTGATCGCGGGGTGGGAAGCACAGATACGCAGTATTTT
TRBD2	many	TRBV7-6	TRBJ2-1	CASSQIAGGNNEQFF	TGTGCCAGCAGCCAGATAGCGGGGGGCAACAATGAGCAGTTCTTC
TRBD1	few	TRBV14	TRBJ2-1	CASSRDRVGNNEQFF	TGTGCCAGCAGCCGGGACAGGGTGGGAAACAATGAGCAGTTCTTC
.	.	TRBV4-2	TRBJ1-1	CASSQAGTWAEAFF	TGTGCCAGCAGCCAAGCGGGGACGTGGGCTGAAGCTTTCTTT
.	few	TRBV14	TRBJ2-5	CASSQGVETQYF	TGTGCCAGCAGCCAAGGGGTAGAGACCCAGTACTTC
.	.	TRBV9	TRBJ1-4	CASSSTTLGPDSHEKLFF	TGTGCCAGCAGCTCCACTACCCTCGGTCCCGACAGCCATGAAAAACTGTTTTTT
TRBD1	many	TRBV20-1	TRBJ2-7	CSAVVGTGPYEQYF	TGCAGTGCAGTAGTGGGGACAGGGCCTTACGAGCAGTACTTC
.	many	TRBV13	TRBJ2-3	CASSGEAVPDTQYF	TGTGCCAGCAGCGGAGAGGCGGTGCCAGATACGCAGTATTTT
.	few	TRBV20-1	TRBJ2-7	CSARGARGDYEQYF	TGCAGTGCTAGAGGGGCTAGAGGGGACTACGAGCAGTACTTC
.	many	TRBV2	TRBJ2-7	CASTEGKGGEQYF	TGTGCCAGCACCGAGGGAAAGGGGGGGGAGCAGTACTTC
.	many	TRBV20-1	TRBJ2-5	CSARDERAGRETQYF	TGCAGTGCTAGAGATGAGCGGGCCGGGCGGGAGACCCAGTACTTC
TRBD1	many	TRBV11-1	TRBJ2-1	CASSRPGQIYNEQFF	TGTGCCAGCAGCCGCCCGGGACAGATTTACAATGAGCAGTTCTTC
.	many	TRBV7-2	TRBJ1-6	CASSFGGSSSPLHF	TGTGCCAGCAGCTTCGGGGGAAGTAGTTCACCCCTCCACTTT
.	few	TRBV10-3	TRBJ1-1	CATTSRGDTEAFF	TGTGCCACAACAAGCAGGGGAGACACTGAAGCTTTCTTT
TRBD2	.	TRBV10-3	TRBJ2-7	CAISAIAGSYEQYF	TGTGCCATCAGTGCCATAGCGGGGAGCTACGAGCAGTACTTC
TRBD1	.	TRBV9	TRBJ1-6	CASSLGTGSSPLHF	TGTGCCAGCAGCCTAGGGACAGGGAGTTCACCCCTCCACTTT
TRBD2	many	TRBV10-3	TRBJ2-7	CAIRGTSGRGGSYEQYF	TGTGCCATCAGAGGGACTAGCGGGAGGGGAGGGTCCTACGAGCAGTACTTC
.	few	TRBV6-2/TRBV6-3	TRBJ2-2	CASSPGPARRLFF	TGTGCCAGCAGTCCGGGACCCGCAAGGAGGCTGTTTTTT
.	many	TRBV2	TRBJ2-7	CASGAGFPYEQYF	TGTGCCAGCGGGGCGGGTTTTCCCTACGAGCAGTACTTC
.	many	TRBV29-1	TRBJ1-1	CSAISPEAFF	TGCAGCGCTATTAGTCCTGAAGCTTTCTTT
TRBD1	many	TRBV12-3/TRBV12-4	TRBJ1-2	CASSLTGVGGYTF	TGTGCCAGCAGTCTGACAGGGGTGGGCGGCTACACCTTC
.	.	TRBV5-4	TRBJ2-7	CASRISYEQYF	TGTGCCAGCAGAATTTCCTACGAGCAGTACTTC
.	.	TRBV27	TRBJ2-7	CASSLAFLRPPASYEQYF	TGTGCCAGCAGTTTAGCGTTTCTGCGCCCTCCGGCCTCGTACGAGCAGTACTTC
.	many	TRBV6-1	TRBJ1-2	CASSSTQHKRPGYTF	TGTGCCAGCAGTTCCACGCAACACAAGAGACCCGGCTACACCTTC
.	many	TRBV5-1	TRBJ2-3	CASSSSRPTDTQYF	TGCGCCAGCAGCTCAAGCAGGCCCACAGATACGCAGTATTTT
TRBD1	few	TRBV6-1	TRBJ2-7	CASSRNGQGYEQYF	TGTGCCAGCAGTCGGAATGGACAGGGCTACGAGCAGTACTTC
.	few	TRBV7-6	TRBJ1-5	CASSPRTDSNQPQHF	TGTGCCAGCAGTCCTCGGACAGATAGCAATCAGCCCCAGCATTTT
TRBD1	many	TRBV6-1	TRBJ1-6	CASSPAGGHNSPLHF	TGTGCCAGCAGTCCAGCAGGGGGCCATAATTCACCCCTCCACTTT
.	.	TRBV6-1	TRBJ1-5	CASRKLTTELSNQPQHF	TGTGCCAGCAGAAAATTGACAACCGAGCTTAGCAATCAGCCCCAGCATTTT